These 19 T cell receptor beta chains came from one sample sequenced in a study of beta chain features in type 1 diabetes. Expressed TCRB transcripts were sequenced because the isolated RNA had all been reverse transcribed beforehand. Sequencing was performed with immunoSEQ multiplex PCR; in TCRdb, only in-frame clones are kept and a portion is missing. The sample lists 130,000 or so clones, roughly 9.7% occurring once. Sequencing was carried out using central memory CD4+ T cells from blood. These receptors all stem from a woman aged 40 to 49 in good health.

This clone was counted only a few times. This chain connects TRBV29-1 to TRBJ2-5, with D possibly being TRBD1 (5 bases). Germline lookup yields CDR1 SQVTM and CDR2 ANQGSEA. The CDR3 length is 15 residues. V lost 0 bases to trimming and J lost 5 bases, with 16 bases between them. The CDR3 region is CSVEDWGPLGETQYF. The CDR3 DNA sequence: TGCAGCGTTGAAGATTGGGGCCCTTTAGGGGAGACCCAGTACTTC. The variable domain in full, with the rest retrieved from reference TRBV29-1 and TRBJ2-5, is SAVISQKPSRDICQRGTSLTIQCQVDSQVTMMFWYRQQPGQSLTLIATANQGSEATYESGFVIDKFPISRPNLTFSTLTVSNMSPEDSSIYLCSVEDWGPLGETQYFGPGTRLLVL.

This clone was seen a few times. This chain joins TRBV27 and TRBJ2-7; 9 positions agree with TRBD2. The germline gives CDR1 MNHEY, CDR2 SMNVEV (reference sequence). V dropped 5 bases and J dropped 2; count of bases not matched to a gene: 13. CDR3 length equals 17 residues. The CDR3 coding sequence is TGTGCCAGCAGTCCTGCGGGAGCGGGGGGCTGGGCCTACGAGCAGTACTTC. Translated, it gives CASSPAGAGGWAYEQYF.

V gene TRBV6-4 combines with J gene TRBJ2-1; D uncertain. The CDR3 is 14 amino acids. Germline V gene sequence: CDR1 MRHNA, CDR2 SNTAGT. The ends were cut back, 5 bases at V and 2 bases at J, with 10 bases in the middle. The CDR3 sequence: CASSLDAAYNEQFF. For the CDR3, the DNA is TGTGCCAGCAGTCTCGATGCGGCCTACAATGAGCAGTTCTTC.

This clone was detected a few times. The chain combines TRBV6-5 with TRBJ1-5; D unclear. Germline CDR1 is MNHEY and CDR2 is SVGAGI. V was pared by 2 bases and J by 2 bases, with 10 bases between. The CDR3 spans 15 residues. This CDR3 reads CASSYTQWGNQPQHF. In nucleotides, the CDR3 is TGTGCCAGCAGTTACACACAGTGGGGCAATCAGCCCCAGCATTTT.

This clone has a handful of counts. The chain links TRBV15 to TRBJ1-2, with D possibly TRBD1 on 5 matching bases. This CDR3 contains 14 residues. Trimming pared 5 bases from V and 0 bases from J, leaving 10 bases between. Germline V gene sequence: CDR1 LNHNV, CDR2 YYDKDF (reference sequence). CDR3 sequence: CATSRGGANYGYTF. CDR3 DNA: TGTGCCACCAGCCGGGGAGGGGCTAACTATGGCTACACCTTC.

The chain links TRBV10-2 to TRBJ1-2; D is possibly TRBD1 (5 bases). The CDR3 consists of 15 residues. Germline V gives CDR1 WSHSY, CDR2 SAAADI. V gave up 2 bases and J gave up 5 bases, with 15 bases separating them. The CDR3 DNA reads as TGCGCCAGCAGTGAGCCCCCCCGGGCAGGGTATGGCTACACCTTC. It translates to CASSEPPRAGYGYTF.

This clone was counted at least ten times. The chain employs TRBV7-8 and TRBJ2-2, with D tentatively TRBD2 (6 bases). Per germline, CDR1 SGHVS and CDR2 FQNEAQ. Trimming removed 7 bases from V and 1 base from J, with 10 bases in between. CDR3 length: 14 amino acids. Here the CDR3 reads CASKRAGNTGELFF. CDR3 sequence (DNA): TGTGCCAGCAAGCGGGCGGGGAACACCGGGGAGCTGTTTTTT.

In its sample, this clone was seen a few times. Here the CDR3 reads CASSRRRVDEQYF. For the CDR3, the DNA is TGTGCCAGCTCCCGACGGAGGGTCGACGAGCAGTACTTC. The genes are TRBV18 and TRBJ2-7, with D perhaps TRBD2 (6 bases). Germline lookup yields CDR1 KGHSH and CDR2 LQKENI. This CDR3 contains 13 residues. V was trimmed by 6 bases and J by 5 bases, leaving 14 bases between them.

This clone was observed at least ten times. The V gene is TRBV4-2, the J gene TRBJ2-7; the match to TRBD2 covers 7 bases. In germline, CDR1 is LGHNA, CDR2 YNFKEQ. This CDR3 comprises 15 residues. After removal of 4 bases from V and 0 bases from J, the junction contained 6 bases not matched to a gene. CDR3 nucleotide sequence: TGTGCCAGCAGCCCCAGCGGGATCGCCTCCTACGAGCAGTACTTC. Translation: CASSPSGIASYEQYF.

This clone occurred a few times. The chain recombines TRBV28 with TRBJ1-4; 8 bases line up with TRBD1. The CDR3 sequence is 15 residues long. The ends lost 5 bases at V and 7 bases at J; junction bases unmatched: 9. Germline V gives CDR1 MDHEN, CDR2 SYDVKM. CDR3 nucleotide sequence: TGTGCCAGCAGTGGAAACCGACAGGGGATTGAAAAACTGTTTTTT. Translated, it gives CASSGNRQGIEKLFF. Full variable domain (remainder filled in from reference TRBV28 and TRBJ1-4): DVKVTQSSRYLVKRTGEKVFLECVQDMDHENMFWYRQDPGLGLRLIYFSYDVKMKEKGDIPEGYSVSREKKERFSLILESASTNQTSMYLCASSGNRQGIEKLFFGSGTQLSVL.

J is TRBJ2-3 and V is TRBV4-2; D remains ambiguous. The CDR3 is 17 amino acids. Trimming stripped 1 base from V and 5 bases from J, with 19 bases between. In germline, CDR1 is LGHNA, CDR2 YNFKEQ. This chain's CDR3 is CASSQALLRSRRDTQYF. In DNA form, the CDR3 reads TGTGCCAGCAGCCAAGCCCTGCTCCGTTCTAGGAGAGATACGCAGTATTTT.

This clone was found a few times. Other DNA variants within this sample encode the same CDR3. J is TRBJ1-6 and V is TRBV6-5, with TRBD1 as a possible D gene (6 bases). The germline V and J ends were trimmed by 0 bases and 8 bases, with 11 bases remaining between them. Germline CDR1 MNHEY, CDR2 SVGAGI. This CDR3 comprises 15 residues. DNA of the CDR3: TGTGCCAGCAGTTACTCGAACAGGGCGGATTCACCCCTCCACTTT. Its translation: CASSYSNRADSPLHF.

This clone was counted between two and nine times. In nucleotides, the CDR3 is TGTGCCAGTAGTATAGGGGAGAAGAACACTGAAGCTTTCTTT. This encodes CASSIGEKNTEAFF. The chain employs TRBV19 and TRBJ1-1; the D is unclear. Germline CDR1 reads LNHDA; CDR2 reads SQIVND (reference sequence). The CDR3 has 14 amino acids. The germline V and J ends were trimmed by 1 base and 1 base, with 7 bases remaining between them.

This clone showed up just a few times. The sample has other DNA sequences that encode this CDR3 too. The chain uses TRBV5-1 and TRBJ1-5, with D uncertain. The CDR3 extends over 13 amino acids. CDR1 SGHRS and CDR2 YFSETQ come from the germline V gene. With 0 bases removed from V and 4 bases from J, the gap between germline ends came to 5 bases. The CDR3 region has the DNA TGCGCCAGCAGCTTGGCGGAGAATCAGCCCCAGCATTTT. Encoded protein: CASSLAENQPQHF. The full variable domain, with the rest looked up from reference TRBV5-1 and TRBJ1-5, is KAGVTQTPRYLIKTRGQQVTLSCSPISGHRSVSWYQQTPGQGLQFLFEYFSETQRNKGNFPGRFSGRQFSNSRSEMNVSTLELGDSALYLCASSLAENQPQHFGDGTRLSIL.

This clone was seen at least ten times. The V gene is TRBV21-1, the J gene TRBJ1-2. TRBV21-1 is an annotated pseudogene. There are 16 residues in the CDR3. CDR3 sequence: CASRPYRRGGSGGYTF. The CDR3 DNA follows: TGTGCCAGCCGCCCTTACAGGCGGGGGGGGTCGGGGGGCTACACCTTC.

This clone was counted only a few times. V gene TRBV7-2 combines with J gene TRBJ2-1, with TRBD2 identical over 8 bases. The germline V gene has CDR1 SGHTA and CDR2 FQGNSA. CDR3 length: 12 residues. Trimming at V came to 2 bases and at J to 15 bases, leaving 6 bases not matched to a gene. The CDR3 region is CASSLFRTSPFF. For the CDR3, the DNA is TGTGCCAGCAGCTTATTTCGGACTAGCCCGTTCTTC.

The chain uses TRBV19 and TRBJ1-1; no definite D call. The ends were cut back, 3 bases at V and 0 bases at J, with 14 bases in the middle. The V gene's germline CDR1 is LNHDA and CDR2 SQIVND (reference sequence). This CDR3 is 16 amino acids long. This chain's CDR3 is CASSMRSRTMNTEAFF. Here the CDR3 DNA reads TGTGCCAGTAGTATGAGGTCCCGGACTATGAACACTGAAGCTTTCTTT.

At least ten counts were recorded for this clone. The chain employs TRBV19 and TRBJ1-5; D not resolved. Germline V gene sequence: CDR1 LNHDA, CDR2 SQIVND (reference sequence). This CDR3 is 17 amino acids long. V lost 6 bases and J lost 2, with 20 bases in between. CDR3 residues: CASRQRGATLGNQPQHF. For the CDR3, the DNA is TGTGCCAGTAGACAACGAGGTGCCACTTTGGGCAATCAGCCCCAGCATTTT.

The CDR3 loop reads CASSRPGAALGQYF. As DNA, the CDR3 is TGTGCCAGCAGCCGGCCAGGAGCGGCGTTGGGCCAGTACTTC. The chain combines TRBV7-6 with TRBJ2-5, with D tentatively TRBD2 (5 bases). Per the germline V gene, CDR1 is SGHVS and CDR2 is FNYEAQ. V gave up 5 bases and J gave up 10 bases, with 20 bases separating them. The CDR3 length is 14 residues.